This T cell receptor (beta chain) emerged from a study of CD4+ T cells in melanoma. Note on this clone: Its matching antigen is unknown.

The study's findings and limits: In melanoma, neoantigen-specific CD4+ T cells reportedly differed in differentiation state. CD8+ T cell, macrophage and B cell function reportedly correlated with neoantigen-specific CD4+ T cells.

Produced via immunoSEQ multiplex PCR; TCRdb's table is partial and in-frame only. The repertoire holds tens of thousands of clones, roughly three quarters seen once, with under 5.5% in the top ten. The sequenced sample consisted of tumor tissue. The TCR was taken from a human donor with melanoma.

Here the CDR3 DNA reads TGTGCCAGCAGCTTCAGATTCCAAGAGACCCAGTACTTC. It is translated as CASSFRFQETQYF. This sequence joins TRBV7-2 and TRBJ2-5, with unresolved D. The CDR3 is 13 residues long. V lost 3 bases, J lost 1 base, and 6 bases lay in between. Germline-derived CDR1 and CDR2 are SGHTA and FQGNSA.